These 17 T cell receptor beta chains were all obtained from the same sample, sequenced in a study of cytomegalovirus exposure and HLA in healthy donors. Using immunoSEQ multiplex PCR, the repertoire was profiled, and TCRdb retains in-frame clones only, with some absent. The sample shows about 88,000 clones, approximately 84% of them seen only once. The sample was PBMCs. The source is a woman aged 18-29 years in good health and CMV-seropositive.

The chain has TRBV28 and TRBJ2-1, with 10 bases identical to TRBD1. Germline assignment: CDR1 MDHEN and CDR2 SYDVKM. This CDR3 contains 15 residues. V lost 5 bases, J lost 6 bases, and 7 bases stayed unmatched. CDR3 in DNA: TGTGCCAGCAGTCCCGGGACAGGGGTTCTCAATGAGCAGTTCTTC. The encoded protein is CASSPGTGVLNEQFF. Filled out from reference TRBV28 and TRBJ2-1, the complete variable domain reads DVKVTQSSRYLVKRTGEKVFLECVQDMDHENMFWYRQDPGLGLRLIYFSYDVKMKEKGDIPEGYSVSREKKERFSLILESASTNQTSMYLCASSPGTGVLNEQFFGPGTRLTVL.

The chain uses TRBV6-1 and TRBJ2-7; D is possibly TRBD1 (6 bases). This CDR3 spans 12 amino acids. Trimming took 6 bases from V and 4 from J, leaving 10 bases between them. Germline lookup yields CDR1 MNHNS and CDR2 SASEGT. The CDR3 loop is CASSGDRYEQYF. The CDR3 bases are TGTGCCAGCAGCGGTGACAGGTACGAGCAGTACTTC.

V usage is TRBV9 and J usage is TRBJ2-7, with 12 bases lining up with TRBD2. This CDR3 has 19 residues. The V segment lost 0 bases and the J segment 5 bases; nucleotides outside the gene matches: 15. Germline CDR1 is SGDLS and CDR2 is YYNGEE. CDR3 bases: TGTGCCAGCAGCGTAGGTTACAATCGGCTAGCGGGGGGGCTAGACGAGCAGTACTTC. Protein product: CASSVGYNRLAGGLDEQYF.

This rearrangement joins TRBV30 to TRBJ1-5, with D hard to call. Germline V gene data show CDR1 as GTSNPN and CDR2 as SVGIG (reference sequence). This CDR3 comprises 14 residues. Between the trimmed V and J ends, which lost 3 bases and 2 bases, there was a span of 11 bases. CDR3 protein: CAWSNAQRNQPQHF. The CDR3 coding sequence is TGTGCCTGGAGCAATGCACAGCGCAATCAGCCCCAGCATTTT. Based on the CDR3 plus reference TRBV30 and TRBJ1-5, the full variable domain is SQTIHQWPATLVQPVGSPLSLECTVEGTSNPNLYWYRQAAGRGLQLLFYSVGIGQISSEVPQNLSASRPQDRQFILSSKKLLLSDSGFYLCAWSNAQRNQPQHFGDGTRLSIL.

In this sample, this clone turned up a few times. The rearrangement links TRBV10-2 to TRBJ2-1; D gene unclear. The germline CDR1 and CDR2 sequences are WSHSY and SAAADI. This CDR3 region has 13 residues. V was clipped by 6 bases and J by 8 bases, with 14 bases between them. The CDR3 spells CASRTDRGHEQFF. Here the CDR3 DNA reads TGCGCCAGCAGAACTGACCGAGGCCATGAGCAGTTCTTC.

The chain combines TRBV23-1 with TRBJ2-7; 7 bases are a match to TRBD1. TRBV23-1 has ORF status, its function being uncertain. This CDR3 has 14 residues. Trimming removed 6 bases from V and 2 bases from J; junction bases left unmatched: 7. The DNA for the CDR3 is TGCGCCAGCAGCCGACAGGGATCTCCCTACGAGCAGTACTTC. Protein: CASSRQGSPYEQYF.

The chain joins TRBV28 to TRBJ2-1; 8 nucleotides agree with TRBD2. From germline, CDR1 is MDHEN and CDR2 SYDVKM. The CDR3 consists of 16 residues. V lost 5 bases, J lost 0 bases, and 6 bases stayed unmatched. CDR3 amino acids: CASSHPGGASYNEQFF. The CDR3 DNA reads TGTGCCAGCAGTCACCCCGGGGGGGCCTCCTACAATGAGCAGTTCTTC.

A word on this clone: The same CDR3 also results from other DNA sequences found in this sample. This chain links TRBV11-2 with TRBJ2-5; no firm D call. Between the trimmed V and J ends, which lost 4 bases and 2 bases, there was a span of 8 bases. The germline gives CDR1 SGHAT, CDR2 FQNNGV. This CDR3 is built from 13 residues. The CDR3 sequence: CASSSTEQETQYF. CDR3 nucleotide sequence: TGTGCCAGCAGCTCAACAGAGCAAGAGACCCAGTACTTC.

CDR3 DNA sequence: TGTGCCAGCTCGCGACAGGGGATCGCAGATACGCAGTATTTT. This translates into CASSRQGIADTQYF. The chain employs TRBV18 and TRBJ2-3, with 8 bases matching TRBD1. Losses at the gene ends were 6 bases for V and 4 bases for J; bases not matched to a gene: 6. Germline V gene sequence: CDR1 KGHSH, CDR2 LQKENI. The CDR3 sequence is 14 residues long. Based on the CDR3 plus reference TRBV18 and TRBJ2-3, the full variable domain is NAGVMQNPRHLVRRRGQEARLRCSPMKGHSHVYWYRQLPEEGLKFMVYLQKENIIDESGMPKERFSAEFPKEGPSILRIQQVVRGDSAAYFCASSRQGIADTQYFGPGTRLTVL.

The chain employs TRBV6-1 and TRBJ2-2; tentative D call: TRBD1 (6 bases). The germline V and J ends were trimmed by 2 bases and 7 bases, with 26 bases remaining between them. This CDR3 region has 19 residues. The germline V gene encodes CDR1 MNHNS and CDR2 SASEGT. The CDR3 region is CASSEQGTSQLFRVGELFF. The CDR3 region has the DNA TGTGCCAGCAGTGAACAGGGGACGTCGCAGCTATTCCGGGTCGGGGAGCTGTTTTTT.

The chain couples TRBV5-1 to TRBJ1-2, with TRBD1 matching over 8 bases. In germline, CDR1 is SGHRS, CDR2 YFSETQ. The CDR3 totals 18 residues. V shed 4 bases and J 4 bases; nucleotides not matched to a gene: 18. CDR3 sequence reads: CASSPTPDRGKESYGYTF. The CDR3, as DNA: TGCGCCAGCAGCCCTACCCCCGACAGGGGAAAGGAGAGCTATGGCTACACCTTC. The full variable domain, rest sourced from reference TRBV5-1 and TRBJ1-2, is KAGVTQTPRYLIKTRGQQVTLSCSPISGHRSVSWYQQTPGQGLQFLFEYFSETQRNKGNFPGRFSGRQFSNSRSEMNVSTLELGDSALYLCASSPTPDRGKESYGYTFGSGTRLTVV.

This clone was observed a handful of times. The CDR3 loop reads CASSYAQGFYEQYF. The CDR3 DNA sequence: TGTGCCAGCAGTTACGCCCAGGGTTTCTACGAGCAGTACTTC. The chain carries TRBV6-5 and TRBJ2-7; D is possibly TRBD1 (5 bases). The germline V and J ends were trimmed by 2 bases and 3 bases, with 11 bases remaining between them. Germline V lookup: CDR1 MNHEY, CDR2 SVGAGI. There are 14 residues in the CDR3.

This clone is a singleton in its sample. CDR3 amino acids: CASRVRGGNQPQHF. The CDR3 bases are TGTGCCAGCAGGGTCCGGGGGGGCAATCAGCCCCAGCATTTT. The chain uses TRBV6-5 and TRBJ1-5; tentative D call: TRBD1 (5 bases). The CDR3 length is 14 residues. Germline CDR1 and CDR2: MNHEY and SVGAGI. The V end lost 6 bases, the J end lost 2 bases, and 11 bases lay between the germline ends.

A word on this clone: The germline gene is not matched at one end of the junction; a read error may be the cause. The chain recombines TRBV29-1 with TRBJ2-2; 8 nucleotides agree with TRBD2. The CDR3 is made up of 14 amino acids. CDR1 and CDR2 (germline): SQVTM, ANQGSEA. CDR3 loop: CSVFWRGEHRGAVF. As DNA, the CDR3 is TGCAGCGTTTTCTGGCGGGGGGAACACCGGGGAGCTGTTTTT.

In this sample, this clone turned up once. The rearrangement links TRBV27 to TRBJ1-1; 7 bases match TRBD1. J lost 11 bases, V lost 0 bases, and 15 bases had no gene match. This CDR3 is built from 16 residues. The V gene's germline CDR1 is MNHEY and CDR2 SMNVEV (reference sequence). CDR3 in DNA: TGTGCCAGCAGTTTATCTCCCCCGACAGGGCACGCGGGGGCTTTCTTT. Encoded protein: CASSLSPPTGHAGAFF.

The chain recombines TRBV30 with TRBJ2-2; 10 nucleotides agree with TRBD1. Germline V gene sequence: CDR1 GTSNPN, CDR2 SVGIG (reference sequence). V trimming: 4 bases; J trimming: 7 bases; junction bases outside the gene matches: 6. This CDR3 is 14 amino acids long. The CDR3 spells CAWMGQGKYGELFF. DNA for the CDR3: TGTGCCTGGATGGGACAGGGGAAGTACGGGGAGCTGTTTTTT.

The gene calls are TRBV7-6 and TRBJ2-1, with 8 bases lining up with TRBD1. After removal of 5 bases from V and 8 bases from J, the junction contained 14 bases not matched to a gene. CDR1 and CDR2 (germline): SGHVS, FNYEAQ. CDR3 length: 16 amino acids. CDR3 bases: TGTGCCAGCAGCCCGTCGGACAGGGCGGATGTGGATGAGCAGTTCTTC. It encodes CASSPSDRADVDEQFF.